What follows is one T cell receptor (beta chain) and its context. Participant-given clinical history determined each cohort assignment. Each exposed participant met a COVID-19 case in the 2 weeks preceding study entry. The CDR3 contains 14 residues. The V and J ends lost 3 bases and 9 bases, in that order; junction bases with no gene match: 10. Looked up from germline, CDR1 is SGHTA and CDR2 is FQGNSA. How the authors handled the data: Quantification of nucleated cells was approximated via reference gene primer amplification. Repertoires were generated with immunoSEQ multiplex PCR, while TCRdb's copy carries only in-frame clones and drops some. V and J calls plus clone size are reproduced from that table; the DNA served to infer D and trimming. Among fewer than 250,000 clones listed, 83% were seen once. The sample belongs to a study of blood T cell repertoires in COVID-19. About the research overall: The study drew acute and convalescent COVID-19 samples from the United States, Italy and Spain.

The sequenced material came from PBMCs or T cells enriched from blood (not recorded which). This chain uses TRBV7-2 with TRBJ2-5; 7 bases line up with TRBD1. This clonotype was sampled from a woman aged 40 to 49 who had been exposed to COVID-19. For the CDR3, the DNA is TGTGCCAGCAGCTTTCTGGGACAGCAAGCAGCCCAGTACTTC. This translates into CASSFLGQQAAQYF. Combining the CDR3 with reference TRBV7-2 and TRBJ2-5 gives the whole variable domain GAGVSQSPSNKVTEKGKDVELRCDPISGHTALYWYRQSLGQGLEFLIYFQGNSAPDKSGLPSDRFSAERTGGSVSTLTIQRTQQEDSAVYLCASSFLGQQAAQYFGPGTRLLVL.